Listed below are T cell receptor beta chains from one sample, sequenced in a study of blood T cell repertoires in COVID-19. Here immunoSEQ multiplex PCR was the method, and the copy in TCRdb shows in-frame clones only, minus some. The data contain around 140,000 clones, about 87% of them singletons. The material sequenced was peripheral blood. The receptors stem from a man aged 50-59 years with active COVID-19. Each CDR3 is given without its conserved first and last residue. The D gene is left open where the match is weak.

CDR3 protein: ASSNRPLVRGSEETQY
V gene: TRBV4-1
D gene: .

CDR3 protein: ASSFGGSHNEQF
V gene: TRBV11-2
D gene: TRBD2

CDR3 protein: ASSPARGEKLF
V gene: TRBV7-9
D gene: .

CDR3 protein: ASSLRPGDTQY
V gene: TRBV7-2
D gene: .

CDR3 protein: ASSRLRTGKTMNTEAF
V gene: TRBV7-2
D gene: TRBD1

CDR3 protein: ASRPRLLARGGDRETQY
V gene: TRBV2
D gene: .

CDR3 protein: ASSLRSGEGAQY
V gene: TRBV5-1
D gene: TRBD2

CDR3 protein: ASSVATSGTDTQY
V gene: TRBV9
D gene: TRBD2

CDR3 protein: ASRLRYQPQH
V gene: TRBV6-5
D gene: .

CDR3 protein: ASSRLAGSGEQY
V gene: TRBV27
D gene: TRBD2

CDR3 protein: AISERTGGEGQPQH
V gene: TRBV10-3
D gene: TRBD1

CDR3 protein: ASSLGLLLAGLAKNIQY
V gene: TRBV7-8
D gene: TRBD2

CDR3 protein: AISESGQGEMNTEAF
V gene: TRBV10-3
D gene: TRBD1

CDR3 protein: ASSSKEGTEAF
V gene: TRBV7-2
D gene: .

CDR3 protein: ASSYSPDSPSKQF
V gene: TRBV6-5
D gene: .

CDR3 protein: ASSYKAVSYNEQF
V gene: TRBV6-5
D gene: .

CDR3 protein: ASSQGTGVVGIQY
V gene: TRBV3-1/TRBV3-2
D gene: TRBD1

CDR3 protein: ASSPSVNSYEQY
V gene: TRBV5-5
D gene: .

CDR3 protein: ASTRGRAGELF
V gene: TRBV6-5
D gene: .

CDR3 protein: ASSQPQGSGELF
V gene: TRBV4-1
D gene: TRBD1

CDR3 protein: ASSQDNPTGAWADTQY
V gene: TRBV4-3
D gene: TRBD1

CDR3 protein: ASSLGPAGGRWSQY
V gene: TRBV5-6
D gene: TRBD2

CDR3 protein: ATTGLAGGETQY
V gene: TRBV15
D gene: TRBD2

CDR3 protein: ASSQGIGVWAYNSPLH
V gene: TRBV3-1/TRBV3-2
D gene: .

CDR3 protein: ASSPRGEGGNTIY
V gene: TRBV18
D gene: .

CDR3 protein: ATSRDSNYGYT
V gene: TRBV24-1
D gene: TRBD1

CDR3 protein: ASLRGASGVNEQF
V gene: TRBV7-9
D gene: TRBD2

CDR3 protein: ASSPQASSYNEQF
V gene: TRBV4-1
D gene: .

CDR3 protein: ASMRRKETQY
V gene: TRBV23-1
D gene: .

CDR3 protein: ASSFEGAQY
V gene: TRBV5-4
D gene: .

CDR3 protein: ASSPSPGELF
V gene: TRBV3-1/TRBV3-2
D gene: .

CDR3 protein: AWSRGRWAAGGNTIY
V gene: TRBV30
D gene: .

CDR3 protein: ASSPLYEQY
V gene: TRBV6-2/TRBV6-3
D gene: .

CDR3 protein: ASSQVGRGSNYGYT
V gene: TRBV4-1
D gene: .

CDR3 protein: ATRITPGGYNEQF
V gene: TRBV15
D gene: TRBD2

CDR3 protein: ASTGLSSYGYT
V gene: TRBV6-6
D gene: .

CDR3 protein: ASSLAGQSYNSPLH
V gene: TRBV5-6
D gene: .

CDR3 protein: ASSRLATSYEQY
V gene: TRBV6-6
D gene: TRBD2

CDR3 protein: ASRTAPAGQY
V gene: TRBV2
D gene: .

CDR3 protein: ASSPPDGTWETQY
V gene: TRBV5-1
D gene: .

CDR3 protein: ASGTVERPEAF
V gene: TRBV10-3
D gene: .

CDR3 protein: ASSPDRTSYEQY
V gene: TRBV7-6
D gene: .

CDR3 protein: ASSLAGRGGGYT
V gene: TRBV7-2
D gene: .

CDR3 protein: ASSITIGARNTQY
V gene: TRBV19
D gene: .

CDR3 protein: ASTRRATIY
V gene: TRBV6-6
D gene: .

CDR3 protein: ASSPMTGTQY
V gene: TRBV9
D gene: .

CDR3 protein: ASSLGSQDYGYT
V gene: TRBV7-9
D gene: .

CDR3 protein: ASSKTGTGGVFEQY
V gene: TRBV6-2/TRBV6-3
D gene: TRBD1

CDR3 protein: ASSYRQGAGGYT
V gene: TRBV6-5
D gene: TRBD1

CDR3 protein: AWTGLADSYEQY
V gene: TRBV30
D gene: TRBD2

CDR3 protein: ASSRSHQGNTEAF
V gene: TRBV18
D gene: .

CDR3 protein: ASSQVGRRRTDRGYT
V gene: TRBV4-1
D gene: .

CDR3 protein: ASSWAGETDTQY
V gene: TRBV19
D gene: .

CDR3 protein: ASSFLDRGRTDTQY
V gene: TRBV27
D gene: TRBD1

CDR3 protein: ASSIDGARQPQH
V gene: TRBV19
D gene: .